These 3 T cell receptor beta chains share one sample of origin, sequenced in a study of early T cells in non-severe SARS-CoV-2 infection. MiXCR, applied by TCRdb to the 5' RACE reads, yields one record per CDR3 protein. The data hold 63,000 or so distinct CDR3 sequences, with approximately 12% observed a single time. What was sequenced was whole blood. The receptors derive from an adult who was a healthcare worker with PCR-confirmed SARS-CoV-2 infection or an uninfected control (not recorded which).

This clonotype was seen repeatedly, ten times or more. The chain has TRBV6-2 or TRBV6-3 and TRBJ1-3; D is unclear. The germline CDR1 and CDR2 sequences are MNHEY and SVGEGT. The CDR3 spans 14 residues. The V and J ends lost 8 bases and 0 bases respectively, with 11 bases between them. The CDR3 bases are TGTGCCAGCGGGCGAGGATCCTCTGGAAACACCATATATTTT. Translation gives CASGRGSSGNTIYF.

The sample holds many counts of this clonotype. This chain uses TRBV29-1 with TRBJ2-3; D not certain. The CDR3 is 11 residues long. Deletions cut 3 bases from V and 4 bases from J, with 5 bases between. Germline assignment: CDR1 SQVTM and CDR2 ANQGSEA. CDR3 bases: TGCAGCGTTGACCCAGCAGATACGCAGTATTTT. Protein product: CSVDPADTQYF.

This clonotype has just a few counts. J is TRBJ1-5 and V is TRBV2, with a weak D call TRBD1 (6 bases). The CDR3 extends over 13 amino acids. V was pared by 3 bases and J by 11 bases, with 14 bases between. Germline assignment: CDR1 SNHLY and CDR2 FYNNEI. The CDR3 loop is CASSDVRGKSQHF. The CDR3 bases are TGTGCCAGCAGTGACGTCAGGGGTAAGTCCCAGCATTTT.